One sample yielded the 27 T cell receptor beta chains listed below, sequenced in a study of T cell responses to AZD1222 COVID-19 vaccine. The table came from immunoSEQ multiplex PCR; TCRdb's copy has only in-frame clones and leaves some out. This sample carries about 190,000 clones, roughly 91% of them seen once, and the ten largest clones take over 0.85%. Sequenced material: peripheral blood, taken on day 0 of AZD1222 vaccination. These receptors came from an adult in good health.

This chain links TRBV7-6 with TRBJ2-7, with D perhaps matching TRBD1 (5 bases). The CDR3 is 12 residues long. Germline CDR1 SGHVS, CDR2 FNYEAQ. V gave up 1 base and J gave up 6 bases, with 7 bases separating them. DNA for the CDR3: TGTGCCAGCAGCTTAGAAGGGGCCGAGCAGTACTTC. Amino acids: CASSLEGAEQYF.

The chain couples TRBV10-3 to TRBJ2-7; 11 positions match TRBD2. The junction had 6 bases not matched to a gene; V was cut back by 0 bases and J by 2 bases. The length of the CDR3 is 17 residues. Germline CDR1 reads ENHRY; CDR2 reads SYGVKD. The CDR3 nucleotides are TGTGCCATCAGTGAGTCGAGAGGACTAGCGGGTACCTACGAGCAGTACTTC. Protein: CAISESRGLAGTYEQYF.

The rearrangement joins TRBV7-8 to TRBJ2-7; 9 bases are a match to TRBD2. The CDR3 loop spans 17 amino acids. Unmatched junction bases numbered 11, after V lost 2 bases and J lost 3 bases. Germline V gene sequence: CDR1 SGHVS, CDR2 FQNEAQ. Here the CDR3 DNA reads TGTGCCAGCAGCTTAATTCTAGCGGGGACCGGTGGCTACGAGCAGTACTTC. Amino acids: CASSLILAGTGGYEQYF.

The chain combines TRBV29-1 with TRBJ1-2, with no clear D. Trimming shortened V by 4 bases and J by 8 bases, and 11 bases separated the two germline ends. Germline CDR1 SQVTM, CDR2 ANQGSEA. CDR3 size: 11 residues. CDR3 region: CSVVAGLGYTF. The DNA of the CDR3 is TGCAGCGTTGTCGCCGGTTTGGGCTACACCTTC.

The CDR3 DNA reads TGTGCCAGCAGTTTACGTCCCGGGACAGGGTCCACTGAAGCTTTCTTT. It codes for CASSLRPGTGSTEAFF. V gene TRBV27 combines with J gene TRBJ1-1; 9 positions agree with TRBD1. Germline V gene lookup returns CDR1 MNHEY and CDR2 SMNVEV (reference sequence). The trim removed 2 bases at V and 4 bases at J, leaving 8 bases unmatched. The CDR3 has 16 amino acids.

The chain links TRBV19 to TRBJ2-2; 9 positions agree with TRBD1. J lost 0 bases, V lost 3 bases, and 8 bases had no gene match. The germline V gene has CDR1 LNHDA and CDR2 SQIVND (reference sequence). This CDR3 is 18 amino acids long. The CDR3 DNA reads as TGTGCCAGTAGTATCCGGGACAGGGCCAGAGCGAACACCGGGGAGCTGTTTTTT. Translated: CASSIRDRARANTGELFF.

V and J are TRBV21-1 and TRBJ2-7; TRBD2 reflects the table's D call only, with no check against the DNA. TRBV21-1 is an annotated pseudogene. The CDR3 is made up of 15 amino acids. Here the CDR3 reads CASSKKAGTFYEQYF. CDR3 coding DNA: TGTGCCAGCAGCAAAAAGGCCGGGACTTTCTACGAGCAGTACTTC.

The V and J genes are TRBV19 and TRBJ1-4; the D gene is possibly TRBD1 (6 bases). The CDR3 totals 12 residues. CDR1 and CDR2 from the germline V gene are LNHDA and SQIVND (reference sequence). V lost 6 bases and J 14 bases, leaving 16 bases between the germline ends. CDR3 region: CASSWGAAYLFF. The DNA of the CDR3 is TGTGCCAGTAGCTGGGGGGCGGCCTACCTGTTTTTT.

V and J are TRBV25-1 and TRBJ1-4; 8 bases match TRBD1. Germline CDR1 and CDR2: MGHDK and SYGVNS. The CDR3 sequence is 14 residues long. The V gene end was trimmed by 8 bases and the J gene end by 3 bases; junction bases not matched to a gene: 5. The CDR3 sequence: CASDPGQANEKLFF. CDR3 bases: TGTGCCAGCGACCCGGGACAGGCTAATGAAAAACTGTTTTTT.

The V call is TRBV7-9, the J call TRBJ1-2, with TRBD1 matching over 7 bases. The CDR3 totals 16 residues. Germline CDR1 reads SEHNR; CDR2 reads FQNEAQ (reference sequence). J lost 5 bases, V lost 2 bases, and 11 bases had no gene match. The CDR3 coding sequence is TGTGCCAGCAGCTTATTCGGACGGGGGACAGAATATGGCTACACCTTC. As protein: CASSLFGRGTEYGYTF.

The chain has TRBV27 and TRBJ1-1; TRBD1 is a possible D gene (5 bases). Germline V lookup: CDR1 MNHEY, CDR2 SMNVEV (reference sequence). V shed 0 bases and J shed 8 bases, with 13 bases lying between them. The CDR3 totals 14 residues. CDR3 amino acids: CASSLSSWGREAFF. The CDR3 region has the DNA TGTGCCAGCAGTTTATCGTCTTGGGGCAGGGAAGCTTTCTTT.

This sequence joins TRBV19 and TRBJ2-1; 9 bases fit TRBD1. Germline V gives CDR1 LNHDA, CDR2 SQIVND (reference sequence). The length of the CDR3 is 20 residues. Trimming removed 3 bases from V and 5 bases from J; junction bases left unmatched: 20. DNA of the CDR3: TGTGCCAGTAGTATTCTGGGACAGGGTCAGGGCGTAGGGGCTAACAATGAGCAGTTCTTC. This encodes CASSILGQGQGVGANNEQFF.

The chain joins TRBV5-1 to TRBJ1-4; a weak D match, TRBD1 (5 bases). Germline assignment: CDR1 SGHRS and CDR2 YFSETQ. Trimming took 4 bases from V and 8 from J, leaving 18 bases between them. The CDR3 runs 15 residues. The CDR3 protein is CASSDGGRRGEKLFF. CDR3 bases: TGCGCCAGCAGCGATGGTGGCAGGAGGGGAGAAAAACTGTTTTTT.

This clone has just one count. The germline gene is not matched at one end of the junction; a read error may be the cause. V is TRBV2 and J is TRBJ2-3; D gene unclear. Germline V gene lookup returns CDR1 SNHLY and CDR2 FYNNEI. This CDR3 has 14 residues. This CDR3 is CASSVGPSTDTQYF. For the CDR3, the DNA is TGTGCCAGCAGTGTTGGGCCAAGCACTGATACGCAGTATTTT.

The chain carries TRBV6-2 or TRBV6-3 and TRBJ1-5, with unresolved D. Trimming pared 5 bases from V and 4 bases from J, leaving 12 bases between. Germline V lookup: CDR1 MNHEY, CDR2 SVGEGT. There are 14 residues in the CDR3. The CDR3 region is CASSPISGNQPQHF. In DNA, the CDR3 is TGTGCCAGCAGTCCCATTAGTGGGAATCAGCCCCAGCATTTT.

V and J are TRBV18 and TRBJ2-5; D not resolved. The CDR3 extends over 14 amino acids. V was trimmed by 3 bases and J by 4 bases, leaving 12 bases between them. CDR1 and CDR2 (germline): KGHSH, LQKENI. The CDR3 sequence is CASSPLDQGETQYF. The DNA of the CDR3 is TGTGCCAGCTCACCCTTGGACCAAGGAGAGACCCAGTACTTC.

The rearrangement joins TRBV12-3 or TRBV12-4 to TRBJ1-2, with TRBD1 matching over 10 bases. J was trimmed by 13 bases and V by 5 bases; bases with no gene match: 4. The CDR3 has 11 residues. The CDR3 reads CASSLGQGGTF. In DNA form, the CDR3 reads TGTGCCAGCAGTCTCGGACAGGGGGGCACCTTC.

The CDR3 spells CASSQGRGDSLRDEQFF. The CDR3 DNA follows: TGTGCCAGCAGCCAAGGACGGGGGGACTCACTTAGGGATGAGCAGTTCTTC. The rearrangement uses TRBV4-2 and TRBJ2-1; TRBD2 aligns across 7 bases. CDR3 length: 17 amino acids. The V gene's germline CDR1 is LGHNA and CDR2 YNFKEQ. The V and J ends lost 1 base and 8 bases, in that order; junction bases with no gene match: 14.

The genes are TRBV5-1 and TRBJ1-4, with D possibly TRBD1 on 6 matching bases. V lost 4 bases and J lost 8, with 21 bases in between. Germline V CDR1 and CDR2: SGHRS, YFSETQ. There are 16 residues in the CDR3. The CDR3 sequence: CASSTHIAGAAEKLFF. The CDR3 DNA reads as TGCGCCAGCAGCACACATATTGCAGGGGCCGCAGAAAAACTGTTTTTT.

This rearrangement joins TRBV9 to TRBJ2-1, with D perhaps TRBD1 or TRBD2 (5 bases each). The CDR3 consists of 12 residues. From germline, CDR1 is SGDLS and CDR2 YYNGEE. Trimming took off 9 bases at V and 6 bases at J, with 13 bases between the two ends. CDR3 bases: TGTGCCAACTCGAAGGGGAGCAATGAGCAGTTCTTC. As protein: CANSKGSNEQFF.

The chain is built from TRBV4-2 and TRBJ2-1, with 8 bases identical to TRBD2. CDR1 and CDR2 (germline): LGHNA, YNFKEQ. This CDR3 has 16 amino acids. The trim removed 2 bases at V and 4 bases at J, leaving 7 bases unmatched. CDR3 residues: CASSQHSGSQYNEQFF. The CDR3 DNA is TGTGCCAGCAGCCAACACAGCGGGAGTCAGTACAATGAGCAGTTCTTC.

This chain joins TRBV29-1 and TRBJ2-7, with D tentatively TRBD2 (5 bases). Germline-derived CDR1 and CDR2 are SQVTM and ANQGSEA. This CDR3 has 11 amino acids. V lost 4 bases and J lost 6, with 10 bases in between. The CDR3 here is CSVAMDSEQYF. CDR3 DNA: TGCAGCGTTGCAATGGACTCCGAGCAGTACTTC.

The V gene is TRBV5-1, the J gene TRBJ2-7; 7 bases are a match to TRBD1. The CDR3 is 14 residues long. The trim removed 4 bases at V and 3 bases at J, leaving 7 bases unmatched. The germline V gene has CDR1 SGHRS and CDR2 YFSETQ. The CDR3 DNA reads as TGCGCCAGCAGCGAGCAACAGGGGATCTACGAGCAGTACTTC. It specifies CASSEQQGIYEQYF.

The chain carries TRBV7-8 and TRBJ2-4; D may be TRBD1 or TRBD2 (6 bases each). This CDR3 is built from 13 residues. Per germline, CDR1 SGHVS and CDR2 FQNEAQ. Trimming shortened V by 4 bases and J by 13 bases, and 17 bases separated the two germline ends. CDR3: CASSSKSGAPQYF. In DNA, the CDR3 is TGTGCCAGCAGCTCAAAGTCGGGGGCTCCCCAGTACTTC.

The gene calls are TRBV27 and TRBJ1-1; a possible D gene is TRBD1 (6 bases). The germline V gene has CDR1 MNHEY and CDR2 SMNVEV (reference sequence). The V gene lost 6 bases and the J gene lost 3 bases, with 11 bases spanning the gap. CDR3 length: 13 amino acids. CDR3 amino acids: CASRKNRDTEAFF. CDR3 in DNA: TGTGCCAGCAGAAAGAACAGGGACACTGAAGCTTTCTTT.

The V call is TRBV9, the J call TRBJ2-3, with D possibly matching TRBD2 (5 bases). Germline-derived CDR1 and CDR2 are SGDLS and YYNGEE. The CDR3 is 15 residues long. The V end lost 3 bases, the J end lost 0 bases, and 11 bases lay between the germline ends. The chain's CDR3 is CASSAKRQSTDTQYF. The CDR3 nucleotides read TGTGCCAGCAGCGCAAAGCGGCAAAGCACAGATACGCAGTATTTT. The complete variable domain, with remaining parts taken from reference TRBV9 and TRBJ2-3, reads DSGVTQTPKHLITATGQRVTLRCSPRSGDLSVYWYQQSLDQGLQFLIQYYNGEERAKGNILERFSAQQFPDLHSELNLSSLELGDSALYFCASSAKRQSTDTQYFGPGTRLTVL.

The rearrangement uses TRBV28 and TRBJ2-3; 8 bases align to TRBD1. V trimming: 5 bases; J trimming: 4 bases; junction bases outside the gene matches: 8. CDR3 length: 15 residues. Germline V gene sequence: CDR1 MDHEN, CDR2 SYDVKM. The CDR3 here is CASSNMDRDADTQYF. CDR3 nucleotide sequence: TGTGCCAGCAGTAATATGGACAGGGATGCAGATACGCAGTATTTT.